Each of the 21 T cell receptor delta chains below was sequenced from the same sample in a study of DNA immune sequencing with unique molecular identifiers. Genomic DNA underwent 32-plex PCR targeting all 8 TRDV and 4 TRDJ genes. The library had 12-nucleotide UMIs introduced over roughly 3 barcoding cycles, then a second adapter PCR. TCRdb re-called clones from the multiplex PCR reads via CATT. The profile shows approximately 720 delta-chain clones, roughly 9.6% of them singletons. Input material: gamma-delta T cells from PBMCs. The receptors here all came from a human donor in good health.

Only a few counts were recorded for this clone. The chain employs TRDV2 and TRDJ1, with D possibly being TRDD3 (6 bases). The CDR3 covers 15 residues. Germline V gene data show CDR1 as GEAIGNYY and CDR2 as EKD. V was clipped by 3 bases and J by 1 base, with 14 bases between them. CDR3 sequence (DNA): TGTGCCTGTGACTTACTACTGGGAGCCACCGATAAACTCATCTTT. It codes for CACDLLLGATDKLIF.

This clone has more than one count but fewer than ten. This likely traces to a read error, being one base from a far larger clone. The genes are TRDV2 and TRDJ3; 8 nucleotides line up with TRDD3. Germline V gene lookup returns CDR1 GEAIGNYY and CDR2 EKD. After removal of 3 bases from V and 0 bases from J, the junction contained 18 bases not matched to a gene. This CDR3 has 22 residues. In nucleotides, the CDR3 is TGTGCCTGTGACTCCGTGGAGAGTATTGGGGGATCCAGCTCCTGGGACACCCGACAGATGTTTTTC. It translates to CACDSVESIGGSSSWDTRQMFF.

This clone is medium-sized (0.01 to 0.1%) by share. The chain joins TRDV2 to TRDJ3; 10 bases align to TRDD3. The germline V gene has CDR1 GEAIGNYY and CDR2 EKD. The CDR3 has 21 residues. With 0 bases clipped from V and 0 bases from J, the junction kept 10 bases outside the gene matches. The CDR3 sequence is CACDTSPGLGDSSWDTRQMFF. DNA for the CDR3: TGTGCCTGTGACACCTCGCCCGGGCTGGGGGATAGCTCCTGGGACACCCGACAGATGTTTTTC.

The rearrangement uses TRAV29/DV5 and TRDJ1; TRDD3 matches at 13 bases. Germline matching of the DNA provided the J gene here, since TCRdb leaves it blank. The CDR3 covers 20 residues. Trimming removed 4 bases from V and 2 bases from J; junction bases left unmatched: 20. In germline, CDR1 is NSMFDY, CDR2 ISSIKDK. The CDR3 loop reads CAASFLRWFTGGYATDKLIF. CDR3 DNA: TGTGCAGCATCATTCCTAAGGTGGTTTACTGGGGGATACGCAACCGATAAACTCATCTTT.

Comment on this clone: A far larger clone lies a single base away; this is likely a read error. This CDR3 is also generated by other DNA sequences in the sample. The chain uses TRDV2 and TRDJ1; 8 nucleotides match TRDD3. There are 14 residues in the CDR3. Germline V gives CDR1 GEAIGNYY, CDR2 EKD. The CDR3 region is CACDTVGWGDKLIF. The CDR3 DNA is TGTGCCTGTGACACAGTAGGCTGGGGGGATAAACTAATCTTT.

In this sample, this clone turned up a few times. The rearrangement links TRDV2 to TRDJ1, with TRDD3 matching over 9 bases. This CDR3 spans 19 amino acids. The germline V gene has CDR1 GEAIGNYY and CDR2 EKD. V dropped 0 bases and J dropped 3; count of bases not matched to a gene: 16. As DNA, the CDR3 is TGTGCCTGTGACACCTCCGGACTGGGGGGATACAGGGGGGCCGATAAACTCATCTTT. This codes for CACDTSGLGGYRGADKLIF.

This clone is large by share. The chain carries TRDV2 and TRDJ1, with D maybe TRDD3 (6 bases). V dropped 0 bases and J dropped 0 bases, with 19 bases sitting between them. The CDR3 runs to 18 residues. Per germline, CDR1 GEAIGNYY and CDR2 EKD. In DNA form, the CDR3 reads TGTGCCTGTGACACCGTGAGGTTTGGGGGCCCACACACCGATAAACTCATCTTT. Its translation: CACDTVRFGGPHTDKLIF.

A few counts support this clone. TCRdb's protein, taken from a much larger clone, differs from this DNA's translation at residue 11, likely owing to a read error; the protein displayed comes from the DNA. This chain links TRDV2 with TRDJ1; no clear D. The germline V gene encodes CDR1 GEAIGNYY and CDR2 EKD. V lost 3 bases, J lost 5 bases, and 21 bases lay in between. This CDR3 contains 16 residues. Written as DNA, the CDR3 is TGTGCCTGTGACCCTCTTGGGTTGGTGAGTGTGGATAAACTCATCTTT. This gives the protein CACDPLGLVSVDKLIF.

Turning to this clone: With only one base between it and a far larger clone, this is likely a read error. The same CDR3 is also encoded by other DNA sequences in this sample. The chain uses TRDV2 and TRDJ1; 11 positions match TRDD3. This CDR3 has 18 residues. The germline V gene has CDR1 GEAIGNYY and CDR2 EKD. The CDR3 region has the DNA TGTGCCTGTGACGACGTACAATGGGGGATACGAAGCTCCGATAAACTAATCTTT. This gives the protein CACDDVQWGIRSSDKLIF.

By sample fraction, this clone is medium-sized. This chain joins TRDV2 and TRDJ1, with D perhaps TRDD3 (6 bases). This CDR3 has 20 residues. Trimming took 0 bases from V and 0 from J, leaving 25 bases between them. Germline V gene data show CDR1 as GEAIGNYY and CDR2 as EKD. CDR3 nucleotides: TGTGCCTGTGACACCGTTGGCCCTACTACTTGGGGGGGTTACACCGATAAACTCATCTTT. It encodes CACDTVGPTTWGGYTDKLIF.

This clone turned up a few times. A read error is likely here: a far larger clone is one base away. The sample contains more than one DNA sequence encoding this CDR3. This chain links TRDV2 with TRDJ3, with TRDD3 identical over 7 bases. Germline CDR1 GEAIGNYY, CDR2 EKD. This CDR3 comprises 20 residues. The CDR3 nucleotides are TGTGCCTGTGACTTTGTTTTGGGGGAGCCGAGCTCCTGGGACACCAGACAGATGTTTTTC. Its protein product is CACDFVLGEPSSWDTRQMFF.

Comment on this clone: A much larger clonotype is one base distant, so this may be a read error. J is TRDJ1 and V is TRDV1; TRDD3 matches at 7 bases. The J gene comes from matching the DNA to germline here; TCRdb lacks it. Germline assignment: CDR1 TSWWSYY and CDR2 QGS. After removal of 1 base from V and 0 bases from J, the junction contained 35 bases not matched to a gene. The CDR3 extends over 26 amino acids. The CDR3 protein is CALGEPVFPHRYWRIRGAFYTDKLIF. The CDR3 bases are TGTGCTCTTGGGGAACCCGTCTTCCCTCACCGGTACTGGAGGATACGCGGAGCCTTTTACACCGATAAACTCATCTTT.

As concerns this clone: A read error is the likely source, as a far larger clone sits one nucleotide away. V and J are TRDV2 and TRDJ1; D is possibly TRDD3 (5 bases). The CDR3 contains 14 residues. Germline V lookup: CDR1 GEAIGNYY, CDR2 EKD. The CDR3 sequence is CACHTIVWESKLIF. Written as DNA, the CDR3 is TGTGCCTGTCACACCATCGTCTGGGAGAGTAAACTCATCTTT.

This clone was seen only a few times. A much larger clone lies one base from this, so it may be a read error. The gene calls are TRDV2 and TRDJ1; no clear D. CDR3 size: 14 residues. Trimming pared 3 bases from V and 4 bases from J, leaving 14 bases between. Germline-derived CDR1 and CDR2 are GEAIGNYY and EKD. This CDR3 is CACDVVSYNDKLIF. The CDR3 bases are TGTGCCTGTGACGTCGTTAGTTACAACGATAAACTCATCTTT.

This clone was seen a few times. This likely traces to a read error, being one base from a far larger clone. This sequence joins TRDV2 and TRDJ1; D is perhaps TRDD3 (5 bases). Trimming pared 0 bases from V and 11 bases from J, leaving 18 bases between. This CDR3 region has 14 residues. Germline loops: CDR1 GEAIGNYY, CDR2 EKD. CDR3 residues: CACDTIVWESNLIF. Here the CDR3 DNA reads TGTGCCTGTGACACCATCGTCTGGGAGAGTAACCTCATCTTT.

On this clone itself: A far bigger clonotype differs at one base, so this is likely a read error. The limits of the CDR3 on the DNA are not certain, so only TCRdb's listed CDR3 is given. No J gene was assigned, while the V gene was called as TRAV29/DV5; the tabulated D call, TRDD3, remains unverified against the DNA. The CDR3 sequence runs 26 residues, both termini included. Germline CDR1 NSMFDY, CDR2 ISSIKDK. The CDR3 sequence: CSVLLCSIVPFSRLILGVPYTDKLIF.

Of note for this clone: The protein TCRdb gives is from a much larger clone and does not agree with this DNA's translation at residue 18, likely a read error; the protein shown here comes from the DNA. The CDR3 spells CACDTILNAYLGGNTDKFIF. In DNA form, the CDR3 reads TGTGCCTGTGACACGATCCTCAACGCCTACCTTGGGGGAAACACCGATAAATTCATCTTT. The V and J genes are TRDV2 and TRDJ1; 7 bases map to TRDD3. The CDR3 sequence is 20 residues long. From germline, CDR1 is GEAIGNYY and CDR2 EKD.

As for this clone: This likely came from a read error, as a far larger clone is one base away. The same CDR3 can be traced to other DNA sequences in this sample. The chain is built from TRDV2 and TRDJ3; the match to TRDD3 covers 10 bases. CDR3 length: 22 amino acids. CDR1 is GEAIGNYY, CDR2 EKD, per germline. The CDR3 DNA sequence: TGTGCCTGTGACTCCGTGGAGAGTACTGGGGGATCCAGCTCCTGGGACACCCGACAAATGTTTTTC. Translation gives CACDSVESTGGSSSWDTRQMFF.

The chain employs TRDV2 and TRDJ1; 13 bases line up with TRDD3. Germline trimming cut 3 bases from V and 4 bases from J; bases unmatched to any gene: 7. CDR3 length equals 16 residues. Germline V CDR1 and CDR2: GEAIGNYY, EKD. The CDR3, as DNA: TGTGCCTGTGACCTACTGGGGGATACGACGGGCGATAAACTCATCTTT. Translated: CACDLLGDTTGDKLIF.

Notes on this clone: A far larger clone is off by one base, so a read error is likely. The V and J genes are TRDV2 and TRDJ1; 7 bases agree with TRDD3. The germline V gene has CDR1 GEAIGNYY and CDR2 EKD. This CDR3 has 14 amino acids. J lost 5 bases, V lost 5 bases, and 10 bases had no gene match. CDR3 loop: CACGTVGWGDKLIF. For the CDR3, the DNA is TGTGCCTGTGGCACAGTAGGCTGGGGGGATAAACTCATCTTT.

On this clone: A far larger clone is one nucleotide away, so this likely arose from a read error. Other nucleotide sequences in the sample specify the same CDR3. This chain links TRDV2 with TRDJ3, with 7 nucleotides matching TRDD3. Trimming cost V 3 bases and J 0 bases; bases outside gene matches: 13. The CDR3 extends over 20 amino acids. The germline V gene encodes CDR1 GEAIGNYY and CDR2 EKD. Here the CDR3 DNA reads TGTGCCTGTGACTTTGTTTTGGGGGAGCCTAGCTCCTGGGACACCCGACAGATGTTTTTC. This sequence encodes CACDFVLGEPSSWDTRQMFF.